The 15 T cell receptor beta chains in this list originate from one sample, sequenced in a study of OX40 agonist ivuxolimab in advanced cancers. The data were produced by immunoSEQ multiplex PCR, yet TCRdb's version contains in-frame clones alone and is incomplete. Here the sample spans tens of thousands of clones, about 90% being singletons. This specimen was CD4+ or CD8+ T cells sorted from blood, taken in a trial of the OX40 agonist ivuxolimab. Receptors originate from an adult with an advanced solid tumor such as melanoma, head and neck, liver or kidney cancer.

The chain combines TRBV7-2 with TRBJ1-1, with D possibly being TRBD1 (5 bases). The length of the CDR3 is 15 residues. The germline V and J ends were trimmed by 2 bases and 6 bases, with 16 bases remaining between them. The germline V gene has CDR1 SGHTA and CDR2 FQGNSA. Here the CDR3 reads CASSLLGEGTAEAFF. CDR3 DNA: TGTGCCAGCAGCTTACTCGGGGAGGGGACCGCTGAAGCTTTCTTT.

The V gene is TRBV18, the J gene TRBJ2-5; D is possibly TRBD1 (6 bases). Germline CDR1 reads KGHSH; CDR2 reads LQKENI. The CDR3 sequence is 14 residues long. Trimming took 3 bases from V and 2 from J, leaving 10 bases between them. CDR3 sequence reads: CASSPGTTQETQYF. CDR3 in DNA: TGTGCCAGCTCACCTGGGACAACTCAAGAGACCCAGTACTTC.

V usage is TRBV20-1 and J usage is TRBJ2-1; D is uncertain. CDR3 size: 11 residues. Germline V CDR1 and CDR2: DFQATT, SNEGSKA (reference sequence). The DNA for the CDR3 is TGCGCAGTGCTAGTTGCCCATGAGCAGTTCTTC. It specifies CAVLVAHEQFF.

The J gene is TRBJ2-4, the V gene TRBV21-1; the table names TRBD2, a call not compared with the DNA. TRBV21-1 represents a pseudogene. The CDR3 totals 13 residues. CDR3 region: CASSNLPGDFQYF. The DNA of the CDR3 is TGTGCCAGCAGCAATCTCCCGGGAGACTTTCAGTACTTC.

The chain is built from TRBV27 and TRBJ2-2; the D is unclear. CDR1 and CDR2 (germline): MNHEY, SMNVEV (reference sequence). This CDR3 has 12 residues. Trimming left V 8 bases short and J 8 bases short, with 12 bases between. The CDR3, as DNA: TGTGCCAGCCAAGGTGGGGTGGGGGAGCTGTTTTTT. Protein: CASQGGVGELFF.

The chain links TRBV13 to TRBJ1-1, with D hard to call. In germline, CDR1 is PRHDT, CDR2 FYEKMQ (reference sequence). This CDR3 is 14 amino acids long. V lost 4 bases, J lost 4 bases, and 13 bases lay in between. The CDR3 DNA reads TGTGCCAGCAGCTCCCGGGGTAGGGCCACTGAAGCTTTCTTT. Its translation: CASSSRGRATEAFF. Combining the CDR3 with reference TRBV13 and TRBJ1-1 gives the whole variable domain AAGVIQSPRHLIKEKRETATLKCYPIPRHDTVYWYQQGPGQDPQFLISFYEKMQSDKGSIPDRFSAQQFSDYHSELNMSSLELGDSALYFCASSSRGRATEAFFGQGTRLTVV.

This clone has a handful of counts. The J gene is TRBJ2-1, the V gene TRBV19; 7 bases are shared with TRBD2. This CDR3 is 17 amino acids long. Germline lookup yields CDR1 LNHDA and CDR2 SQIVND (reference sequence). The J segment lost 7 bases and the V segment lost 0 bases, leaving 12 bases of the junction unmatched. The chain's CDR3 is CASSIDPYGLGSNEQFF. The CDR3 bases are TGTGCCAGTAGTATAGACCCCTACGGACTAGGTTCGAATGAGCAGTTCTTC.

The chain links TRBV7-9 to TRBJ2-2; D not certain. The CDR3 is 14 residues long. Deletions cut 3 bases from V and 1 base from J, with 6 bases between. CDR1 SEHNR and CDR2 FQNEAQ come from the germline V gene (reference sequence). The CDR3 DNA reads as TGTGCCAGCAGCTTGGGCAGGAACACCGGGGAGCTGTTTTTT. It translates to CASSLGRNTGELFF.

The CDR3 DNA reads as TGTGCCAGCAGCGAACAGGGGGATAGCAATCAGCCCCAGCATTTT. Amino acids: CASSEQGDSNQPQHF. The chain combines TRBV5-6 with TRBJ1-5; 8 positions match TRBD1. Trimming at V came to 4 bases and at J to 0 bases, leaving 3 bases not matched to a gene. There are 15 residues in the CDR3. Germline loops: CDR1 SGHDT, CDR2 YYEEEE.

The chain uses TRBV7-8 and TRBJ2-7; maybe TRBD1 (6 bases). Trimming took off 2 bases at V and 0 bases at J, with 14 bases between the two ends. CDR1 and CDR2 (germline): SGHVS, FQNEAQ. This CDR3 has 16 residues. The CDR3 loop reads CASSLYGQLSSYEQYF. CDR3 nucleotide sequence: TGTGCCAGCAGCTTATACGGACAGTTAAGCTCCTACGAGCAGTACTTC.

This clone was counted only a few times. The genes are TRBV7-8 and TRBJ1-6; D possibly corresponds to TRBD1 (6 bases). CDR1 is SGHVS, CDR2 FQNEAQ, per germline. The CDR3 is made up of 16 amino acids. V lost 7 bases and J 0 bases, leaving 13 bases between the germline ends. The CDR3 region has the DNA TGTGCCAGCACCCTGGCGGGACACTCCTATAATTCACCCCTCCACTTT. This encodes CASTLAGHSYNSPLHF. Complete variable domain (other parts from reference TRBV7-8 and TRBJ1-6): GAGVSQSPRYKVAKRGQDVALRCDPISGHVSLFWYQQALGQGPEFLTYFQNEAQLDKSGLPSDRFFAERPEGSVSTLKIQRTQQEDSAVYLCASTLAGHSYNSPLHFGNGTRLTVT.

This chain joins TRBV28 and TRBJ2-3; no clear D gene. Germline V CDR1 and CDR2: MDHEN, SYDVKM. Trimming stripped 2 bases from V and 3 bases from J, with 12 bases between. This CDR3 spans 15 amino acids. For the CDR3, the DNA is TGTGCCAGCAGTTTAGACCTTCTCAGTACAGATACGCAGTATTTT. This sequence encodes CASSLDLLSTDTQYF.

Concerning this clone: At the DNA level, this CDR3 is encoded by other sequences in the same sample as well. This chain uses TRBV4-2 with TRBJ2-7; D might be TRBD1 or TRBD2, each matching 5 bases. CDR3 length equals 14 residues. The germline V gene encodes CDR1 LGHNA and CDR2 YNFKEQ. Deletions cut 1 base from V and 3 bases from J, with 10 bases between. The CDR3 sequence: CASSQAGRSYEQYF. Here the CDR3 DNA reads TGTGCCAGCAGCCAAGCAGGGAGAAGCTACGAGCAGTACTTC.

The CDR3 is CASSFQGTPNTEAFF. In nucleotides, the CDR3 is TGTGCCAGCAGTTTTCAGGGGACCCCGAACACTGAAGCTTTCTTT. The rearrangement links TRBV27 to TRBJ1-1; perhaps TRBD1 as D (6 bases). The CDR3 totals 15 residues. Germline V gene data show CDR1 as MNHEY and CDR2 as SMNVEV (reference sequence). Trimming shortened V by 3 bases and J by 1 base, and 12 bases separated the two germline ends.

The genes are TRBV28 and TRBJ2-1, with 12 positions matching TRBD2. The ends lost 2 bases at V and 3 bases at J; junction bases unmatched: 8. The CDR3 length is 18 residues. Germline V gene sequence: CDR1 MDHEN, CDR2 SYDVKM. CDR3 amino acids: CASSLRLAGALFYNEQFF. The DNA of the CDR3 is TGTGCCAGCAGTTTAAGACTAGCGGGAGCTCTTTTCTACAATGAGCAGTTCTTC.